This entry lists 20 T cell receptor beta chains sequenced from one sample in a study of shared clonotypes between healthy human individuals. The table came from immunoSEQ multiplex PCR; TCRdb's copy has only in-frame clones and leaves some out. The data hold more than 2,000,000 clones, with approximately 95% observed a single time. Sequencing used naive CD4+ T cells from PBMCs. Subset defined: CD45RA+ positively selected. These receptor sequences come from a man aged 18 to 29 in good health. Some clones in this sample may be carry-over from other donors' samples.

The V and J genes are TRBV9 and TRBJ1-5; weak D call: TRBD1 (5 bases). The V and J ends lost 3 bases and 6 bases respectively, with 10 bases between them. Germline CDR1 SGDLS, CDR2 YYNGEE. The CDR3 is 13 residues long. The CDR3, as DNA: TGTGCCAGCAGCGGGCCAGGGACTCAGCCCCAGCATTTT. Its protein product is CASSGPGTQPQHF.

The chain links TRBV6-5 to TRBJ2-3, with D possibly matching TRBD1 (5 bases). V dropped 8 bases and J dropped 2 bases, with 11 bases sitting between them. Germline assignment: CDR1 MNHEY and CDR2 SVGAGI. The CDR3 sequence is 13 residues long. The CDR3 DNA sequence: TGTGCCAGCTCGGACACTAACACAGATACGCAGTATTTT. Its translation is CASSDTNTDTQYF.

CDR3 nucleotide sequence: TGTGCCAGCACCCCTTGGGGGAACAGGGACACCGGGGAGCTGTTTTTT. It specifies CASTPWGNRDTGELFF. The rearrangement joins TRBV28 to TRBJ2-2; D is possibly TRBD1 (6 bases). Germline CDR1 reads MDHEN; CDR2 reads SYDVKM. The CDR3 runs 16 residues. V was shortened by 7 bases and J by 3 bases, with 18 bases between the two germline ends. The full variable domain, with the rest looked up from reference TRBV28 and TRBJ2-2, is DVKVTQSSRYLVKRTGEKVFLECVQDMDHENMFWYRQDPGLGLRLIYFSYDVKMKEKGDIPEGYSVSREKKERFSLILESASTNQTSMYLCASTPWGNRDTGELFFGEGSRLTVL.

J is TRBJ1-2 and V is TRBV29-1; D unresolved. The CDR3 is 12 amino acids. Between the trimmed V and J ends, which lost 2 bases and 2 bases, there was a span of 6 bases. Germline V gene sequence: CDR1 SQVTM, CDR2 ANQGSEA. The CDR3 spells CSVELGNYGYTF. The DNA of the CDR3 is TGCAGCGTTGAATTGGGGAACTATGGCTACACCTTC.

The CDR3 coding sequence is TGTGCCAGCAGTTACTCTATCCGGGGCGGGGTACGAGGCTACACCTTC. This sequence encodes CASSYSIRGGVRGYTF. The J gene is TRBJ1-2, the V gene TRBV6-5; a weak D match, TRBD1 (5 bases). This CDR3 contains 16 residues. The germline V gene encodes CDR1 MNHEY and CDR2 SVGAGI. V lost 0 bases and J 8 bases, leaving 19 bases between the germline ends.

The chain has TRBV27 and TRBJ1-1; TRBD1 matches 8 bases. V was pared by 4 bases and J by 5 bases, with 9 bases of the junction left unmatched. Germline-derived CDR1 and CDR2 are MNHEY and SMNVEV (reference sequence). The CDR3 is 15 amino acids. The CDR3 DNA reads TGTGCCAGCAGTTCCGGGACAGGAGGTATGACTGAAGCTTTCTTT. Amino acids: CASSSGTGGMTEAFF.

Concerning this clone itself: Other DNA sequences in the same sample also yield this CDR3. V and J are TRBV7-3 and TRBJ2-3; 8 nucleotides line up with TRBD2. CDR1 and CDR2 from the germline V gene are SGHTA and FQGTGA. The CDR3 is 14 residues long. V lost 3 bases, J lost 1 base, and 0 bases stayed unmatched. The CDR3 DNA is TGTGCCAGCAGCTTGACTAGCGGCACAGATACGCAGTATTTT. This encodes CASSLTSGTDTQYF. The whole variable domain, remainder taken from reference TRBV7-3 and TRBJ2-3, is GAGVSQTPSNKVTEKGKYVELRCDPISGHTALYWYRQSLGQGPEFLIYFQGTGAADDSGLPNDRFFAVRPEGSVSTLKIQRTERGDSAVYLCASSLTSGTDTQYFGPGTRLTVL.

The rearrangement uses TRBV9 and TRBJ1-2; 8 nucleotides agree with TRBD1. The CDR3 length is 16 residues. Germline trimming cut 4 bases from V and 6 bases from J; bases unmatched to any gene: 14. The germline V gene encodes CDR1 SGDLS and CDR2 YYNGEE. The CDR3, as DNA: TGTGCCAGCAGCCCCCTCCCCCCCAGGGGGCGGCATGGCTACACCTTC. It specifies CASSPLPPRGRHGYTF.

The J gene is TRBJ2-1, the V gene TRBV15, with 8 positions matching TRBD2. V trimming: 1 base; J trimming: 7 bases; junction bases outside the gene matches: 6. The germline V gene encodes CDR1 LNHNV and CDR2 YYDKDF (reference sequence). The CDR3 has 15 amino acids. The CDR3 DNA sequence: TGTGCCACCAGCAGAGTAGGCGGGAGGATTAATGAGCAGTTCTTC. The encoded protein is CATSRVGGRINEQFF.

V is TRBV7-2 and J is TRBJ2-7, with D possibly matching TRBD1 (6 bases). CDR1 SGHTA and CDR2 FQGNSA come from the germline V gene. This CDR3 is 14 amino acids long. V lost 3 bases to trimming and J lost 3 bases, with 12 bases between them. The CDR3 protein is CASSFPGQGYEQYF. The CDR3 DNA reads as TGTGCCAGCAGCTTCCCGGGACAAGGCTACGAGCAGTACTTC.

This chain links TRBV7-9 with TRBJ1-1; tentatively, D is TRBD1 (5 bases). V lost 7 bases and J 4 bases, leaving 16 bases between the germline ends. Germline CDR1 reads SEHNR; CDR2 reads FQNEAQ (reference sequence). The CDR3 covers 14 residues. The CDR3 region has the DNA TGTGCCAGCACCCAGGTGGGGGGGGTCACTGAAGCTTTCTTT. Translating gives CASTQVGGVTEAFF.

This sequence joins TRBV28 and TRBJ2-1; D possibly uses TRBD1 or TRBD2 (6 bases each). CDR1 is MDHEN, CDR2 SYDVKM, per germline. V gave up 6 bases and J gave up 4 bases, with 16 bases separating them. This CDR3 comprises 15 residues. The CDR3, as DNA: TGTGCCAGCAGCATGGGGGGCAGAGGATACAATGAGCAGTTCTTC. Translating it yields CASSMGGRGYNEQFF.

The chain joins TRBV2 to TRBJ2-5, with 7 bases that match TRBD1. V trimming: 5 bases; J trimming: 5 bases; junction bases outside the gene matches: 5. The CDR3 contains 13 residues. Per germline, CDR1 SNHLY and CDR2 FYNNEI. CDR3 nucleotides: TGTGCCAGCAGTTTCGACAGGGATGAGACCCAGTACTTC. Encoded protein: CASSFDRDETQYF.

The chain couples TRBV27 to TRBJ2-7, with 7 bases fitting TRBD1. Germline lookup yields CDR1 MNHEY and CDR2 SMNVEV (reference sequence). The CDR3 covers 15 residues. With V trimmed by 1 base and J by 2 bases, 5 bases remained unmatched. The CDR3 here is CASSLLRGPPYEQYF. CDR3 nucleotides: TGTGCCAGCAGTTTATTGAGGGGGCCTCCCTACGAGCAGTACTTC.

The chain employs TRBV28 and TRBJ2-2; D possibly matches TRBD1 or TRBD2 (5 bases each). V shed 6 bases and J shed 4 bases, with 6 bases lying between them. Germline CDR1 reads MDHEN; CDR2 reads SYDVKM. This CDR3 has 12 amino acids. The CDR3 spells CASRGVTGELFF. In DNA, the CDR3 is TGTGCCAGCAGGGGGGTCACCGGGGAGCTGTTTTTT.

The gene calls are TRBV5-1 and TRBJ2-6; D is undetermined. The germline V gene encodes CDR1 SGHRS and CDR2 YFSETQ. CDR3 size: 17 residues. V was trimmed by 6 bases and J by 0 bases, leaving 16 bases between them. This CDR3 is CASTPRWEPSGANVLTF. The DNA for the CDR3 is TGCGCCAGCACCCCAAGGTGGGAACCCTCTGGGGCCAACGTCCTGACTTTC.

The V gene is TRBV6-6, the J gene TRBJ2-7; perhaps D is TRBD1 or TRBD2 (6 bases each). The CDR3 contains 15 residues. Germline V gene sequence: CDR1 MNHNY, CDR2 SVGAGI (reference sequence). Trimming removed 2 bases from V and 1 base from J, with 12 bases in between. This CDR3 is CASSYTGAGSYEQYF. CDR3 nucleotides: TGTGCCAGCAGTTACACGGGGGCAGGGTCCTACGAGCAGTACTTC.

V usage is TRBV4-3 and J usage is TRBJ2-7; D unresolved. Germline V gives CDR1 LGHNA, CDR2 YSLEER. Trimming took off 0 bases at V and 6 bases at J, with 18 bases between the two ends. The CDR3 spans 16 residues. The CDR3 loop is CASSQDPLVPAGEQYF. CDR3 nucleotide sequence: TGCGCCAGCAGCCAAGATCCTTTAGTTCCTGCTGGCGAGCAGTACTTC.

As for this clone: Other DNA sequences from this sample encode an identical CDR3 as well. The chain uses TRBV9 and TRBJ1-3, with no clear D. The germline CDR1 and CDR2 sequences are SGDLS and YYNGEE. This CDR3 region has 14 residues. The V end was cut by 2 bases, the J end by 0 bases, with 6 bases between. CDR3 nucleotide sequence: TGTGCCAGCAGCGTCCTCTCCTCTGGAAACACCATATATTTT. It specifies CASSVLSSGNTIYF.

Turning to this clone: Other DNA sequences of this sample code for an identical CDR3. The chain couples TRBV5-1 to TRBJ2-7; TRBD2 matches 7 bases. The CDR3 spans 15 residues. Germline lookup yields CDR1 SGHRS and CDR2 YFSETQ. The junction had 5 bases not matched to a gene; V was cut back by 0 bases and J by 2 bases. The CDR3 sequence: CASSLGLAETYEQYF. The CDR3 nucleotides are TGCGCCAGCAGCTTGGGCCTAGCGGAAACCTACGAGCAGTACTTC.